This T cell receptor (beta chain) was recorded in a study of T cell responses to AZD1222 COVID-19 vaccine. The study's findings and limits: No day 14 peak samples; only post-peak repertoires were characterized. After two AZD1222 doses, spike-specific TCR breadth and depth rose versus day 0. The study identified only five to seven AZD1222 recipients as seropositive at baseline.

The table lists this clone with a few counts. The antigen remains unidentified. V shed 11 bases and J 3 bases; nucleotides not matched to a gene: 21. Germline values: CDR1 KGHDR, CDR2 SFDVKD. The CDR3 is 19 amino acids. Sequenced by immunoSEQ multiplex PCR; TCRdb stores in-frame clones only, minus some. The sample lists around 72,000 clones, about nine tenths occurring once. The gene calls are TRBV24-1 and TRBJ2-4; 10 bases map to TRBD2. This specimen consisted of peripheral blood, obtained on day 0 of AZD1222 vaccination. The TCR originated in an adult in good health. CDR3 DNA: TGTGCCAGGAGGACAACTAGCGGGGTAAACTCAGGGAGCAAAAACATTCAGTACTTC. Translating it yields CARRTTSGVNSGSKNIQYF.